These 27 T cell receptor beta chains were all obtained from the same sample, sequenced in a study of T cell responses to AZD1222 COVID-19 vaccine. TCRdb's table, derived via immunoSEQ multiplex PCR, lists solely in-frame clones and lacks some. The sample records more than 75,000 clones, about 89% being singletons. The material was peripheral blood, obtained on day 0 of AZD1222 vaccination. The source of these receptors is an adult in good health.

The sample holds one count of this clone. V is TRBV4-3 and J is TRBJ2-2, with 8 bases lining up with TRBD1. This CDR3 contains 15 residues. V shed 1 base and J 7 bases; nucleotides not matched to a gene: 5. Germline V gene lookup returns CDR1 LGHNA and CDR2 YSLEER. The chain's CDR3 is CASSQVTQGDGELFF. In DNA form, the CDR3 reads TGCGCCAGCAGCCAAGTGACACAGGGGGACGGGGAGCTGTTTTTT.

This clone was recorded only once. This chain links TRBV12-3 or TRBV12-4 with TRBJ2-1, with D possibly being TRBD1 (5 bases). The germline V and J ends were trimmed by 0 bases and 14 bases, with 11 bases remaining between them. This CDR3 region has 12 residues. The CDR3 region has the DNA TGTGCCAGCAGTTTAGCCCCTCAGACAGAGTTCTTC. Protein product: CASSLAPQTEFF.

V gene TRBV28 combines with J gene TRBJ1-4; a weak D match, TRBD1 (6 bases). Germline V gene lookup returns CDR1 MDHEN and CDR2 SYDVKM. V lost 3 bases to trimming and J lost 1 base, with 21 bases between them. This CDR3 spans 19 amino acids. The CDR3 sequence: CASSLVLGAPELTNEKLFF. As DNA, the CDR3 is TGTGCCAGCAGTTTGGTTTTGGGGGCGCCGGAGTTAACTAATGAAAAACTGTTTTTT.

J is TRBJ2-7 and V is TRBV3-1 (or the pseudogene TRBV3-2); TRBD1 matches at 10 bases. V trimming: 4 bases; J trimming: 4 bases; junction bases outside the gene matches: 13. The CDR3 sequence is 17 residues long. CDR1 and CDR2 (germline): LGHDT, YNNKEL (reference sequence). CDR3: CASSLSGQGLYRYEQYF. The DNA of the CDR3 is TGTGCCAGCAGCCTGTCGGGACAGGGGTTGTACAGGTACGAGCAGTACTTC.

This chain connects TRBV5-6 to TRBJ1-4, with a tentative D call TRBD1 (6 bases). The CDR3 extends over 17 amino acids. Germline CDR1 reads SGHDT; CDR2 reads YYEEEE. With 4 bases removed from V and 7 bases from J, the gap between germline ends came to 23 bases. CDR3 region: CASSDTGVTGGGEKLFF. In DNA, the CDR3 is TGTGCCAGCAGCGACACGGGGGTGACAGGCGGCGGTGAAAAACTGTTTTTT.

The chain is built from TRBV24-1 and TRBJ2-1; 10 nucleotides align to TRBD1. This CDR3 has 17 residues. Germline V gives CDR1 KGHDR, CDR2 SFDVKD. Trimming at V came to 4 bases and at J to 1 base, leaving 6 bases not matched to a gene. The chain's CDR3 is CATSDPGTGDSYNEQFF. For the CDR3, the DNA is TGTGCCACCAGTGACCCCGGGACAGGGGATTCCTACAATGAGCAGTTCTTC.

This chain joins TRBV6-5 and TRBJ1-3, with D possibly being TRBD1 (6 bases). Trimming stripped 11 bases from V and 4 bases from J, with 15 bases between. The CDR3 has 13 amino acids. CDR1 and CDR2 from the germline V gene are MNHEY and SVGAGI. The CDR3 nucleotides are TGTGCCGCCCGGATAGGGGGAGGAAACACCATATATTTT. It translates to CAARIGGGNTIYF.

This chain links TRBV6-6 with TRBJ1-2; 9 nucleotides match TRBD1. CDR3 length: 13 amino acids. Germline V gene data show CDR1 as MNHNY and CDR2 as SVGAGI (reference sequence). V trimming: 5 bases; J trimming: 6 bases; junction bases outside the gene matches: 4. The CDR3 reads CASSGDRGDGYTF. CDR3 DNA: TGTGCCAGCAGTGGTGACAGGGGGGATGGCTACACCTTC.

The chain is built from TRBV10-3 and TRBJ2-5; maybe TRBD1 (5 bases). The ends were cut back, 3 bases at V and 4 bases at J, with 12 bases in the middle. From germline, CDR1 is ENHRY and CDR2 SYGVKD. The CDR3 spans 14 residues. CDR3 in amino acids: CAISDPGQGETQYF. The CDR3 DNA sequence: TGTGCCATCAGTGACCCAGGGCAGGGAGAGACCCAGTACTTC.

The V gene is TRBV28, the J gene TRBJ2-1; 10 positions agree with TRBD2. This CDR3 region has 16 residues. V shed 3 bases, J shed 4 bases, and the junction held 6 bases outside the gene matches. Germline V gene sequence: CDR1 MDHEN, CDR2 SYDVKM. CDR3 amino acids: CASSLLASGGYNEQFF. DNA of the CDR3: TGTGCCAGCAGTTTGCTGGCTAGCGGGGGTTACAATGAGCAGTTCTTC.

A word on this clone: At one of its ends the junction is not consistent with the germline gene, which may arise from a read error. This chain uses TRBV7-2 with TRBJ2-3; D is uncertain. This CDR3 spans 13 amino acids. Germline V gives CDR1 SGHTA, CDR2 FQGNSA. In DNA form, the CDR3 reads TGTGCCAGCAGCTTTGTTTCTCGCGAATGGGCTTGGTTT. As protein: CASSFVSREWAWF.

The chain employs TRBV20-1 and TRBJ1-1; D is uncertain. The CDR3 totals 12 residues. Germline V lookup: CDR1 DFQATT, CDR2 SNEGSKA (reference sequence). Trimming left V 3 bases short and J 7 bases short, with 12 bases between. The CDR3 nucleotides read TGCAGTGCTAGTTCGCTGTCCGGTGAAGCTTTCTTT. This gives the protein CSASSLSGEAFF.

This sequence joins TRBV7-9 and TRBJ1-5, with D possibly TRBD1 on 5 matching bases. CDR3 length equals 13 residues. The V and J ends lost 8 bases and 3 bases respectively, with 11 bases between them. Germline V gene lookup returns CDR1 SEHNR and CDR2 FQNEAQ (reference sequence). The DNA of the CDR3 is TGTGCCAGCGGGGGGGGTACCAATCAGCCCCAGCATTTT. Translation: CASGGGTNQPQHF.

This clone was observed a single time. The CDR3 bases are TGTGCCTGGAGTGTTAGGGGGCCTGCGGGATCACCCCTCCACTTT. Encoded protein: CAWSVRGPAGSPLHF. The chain recombines TRBV30 with TRBJ1-6, with TRBD1 matching over 7 bases. Germline V lookup: CDR1 GTSNPN, CDR2 SVGIG (reference sequence). The V and J ends lost 0 bases and 10 bases, in that order; junction bases with no gene match: 9. There are 15 residues in the CDR3. The whole variable domain, filled in from reference TRBV30 and TRBJ1-6, reads SQTIHQWPATLVQPVGSPLSLECTVEGTSNPNLYWYRQAAGRGLQLLFYSVGIGQISSEVPQNLSASRPQDRQFILSSKKLLLSDSGFYLCAWSVRGPAGSPLHFGNGTRLTVT.

In its sample, this clone was seen a few times. V and J are TRBV7-9 and TRBJ2-7; D is perhaps TRBD1 (7 bases). This CDR3 is 15 amino acids long. Germline assignment: CDR1 SEHNR and CDR2 FQNEAQ (reference sequence). V lost 2 bases and J 3 bases, leaving 14 bases between the germline ends. The chain's CDR3 is CASSLSGGGGYEQYF. DNA for the CDR3: TGTGCCAGCAGCTTATCCGGAGGGGGCGGCTACGAGCAGTACTTC. The full variable domain, with the rest looked up from reference TRBV7-9 and TRBJ2-7, is DTGVSQNPRHKITKRGQNVTFRCDPISEHNRLYWYRQTLGQGPEFLTYFQNEAQLEKSRLLSDRFSAERPKGSFSTLEIQRTEQGDSAMYLCASSLSGGGGYEQYFGPGTRLTVT.

V and J are TRBV6-1 and TRBJ1-5; no definite D call. CDR3 length: 14 residues. The V end was cut by 2 bases, the J end by 5 bases, with 10 bases between. Germline V gene lookup returns CDR1 MNHNS and CDR2 SASEGT. In DNA, the CDR3 is TGTGCCAGCAGTGAATTAACGTGGGATCAGCCCCAGCATTTT. The encoded protein is CASSELTWDQPQHF.

The V gene is TRBV30, the J gene TRBJ1-2; 8 bases agree with TRBD1. The V and J ends lost 0 bases and 8 bases, in that order; junction bases with no gene match: 11. Per germline, CDR1 GTSNPN and CDR2 SVGIG (reference sequence). The CDR3 totals 15 residues. Written as DNA, the CDR3 is TGTGCCTGGAGTGTAGGTTTAACAGGGGGTGGAGGCTACACCTTC. This translates into CAWSVGLTGGGGYTF.

V usage is TRBV6-5 and J usage is TRBJ2-1; TRBD1 might be the D (6 bases). Germline values: CDR1 MNHEY, CDR2 SVGAGI. V gave up 6 bases and J gave up 0 bases, with 6 bases separating them. This CDR3 has 13 amino acids. The CDR3 spells CASRDSSYNEQFF. The CDR3 nucleotides read TGTGCCAGCAGGGACAGCTCCTACAATGAGCAGTTCTTC.

The V gene is TRBV30, the J gene TRBJ1-1, with D maybe TRBD1 (5 bases). V was pared by 7 bases and J by 1 base, with 13 bases between. The CDR3 has 13 residues. Germline V gene data show CDR1 as GTSNPN and CDR2 as SVGIG (reference sequence). The CDR3 here is CASRRGTNTEAFF. CDR3 DNA: TGTGCCTCTCGGCGGGGGACGAACACTGAAGCTTTCTTT. The full variable domain, with the rest looked up from reference TRBV30 and TRBJ1-1, is SQTIHQWPATLVQPVGSPLSLECTVEGTSNPNLYWYRQAAGRGLQLLFYSVGIGQISSEVPQNLSASRPQDRQFILSSKKLLLSDSGFYLCASRRGTNTEAFFGQGTRLTVV.

V gene TRBV30 combines with J gene TRBJ1-2, with D possibly TRBD1 on 5 matching bases. The CDR3 is 17 residues long. Looked up from germline, CDR1 is GTSNPN and CDR2 is SVGIG (reference sequence). With 3 bases removed from V and 4 bases from J, the gap between germline ends came to 24 bases. For the CDR3, the DNA is TGTGCCTGGAGGGGATTAGGGGAGGAGACGGCCTCCTATGGCTACACCTTC. Protein product: CAWRGLGEETASYGYTF.

V usage is TRBV9 and J usage is TRBJ1-1, with D uncertain. Germline CDR1 reads SGDLS; CDR2 reads YYNGEE. The CDR3 runs to 13 residues. Trimming shortened V by 4 bases and J by 3 bases, and 10 bases separated the two germline ends. The CDR3 region is CASSQVQDTEAFF. The CDR3 DNA reads as TGTGCCAGCAGCCAGGTCCAGGACACTGAAGCTTTCTTT.

The rearrangement links TRBV2 to TRBJ1-1; 7 bases match TRBD1. The CDR3 runs 14 residues. With 5 bases clipped from V and 3 bases from J, the junction kept 6 bases outside the gene matches. CDR1 and CDR2 from the germline V gene are SNHLY and FYNNEI. The CDR3 spells CASSRGGSHTEAFF. CDR3 in DNA: TGTGCCAGCAGTCGAGGGGGCTCTCACACTGAAGCTTTCTTT.

The chain joins TRBV7-2 to TRBJ1-5; D unclear. V was cut by 2 bases and J by 6 bases, with 14 bases left in between. The CDR3 runs 15 residues. Germline CDR1 reads SGHTA; CDR2 reads FQGNSA. The CDR3, as DNA: TGTGCCAGCAGCTTACAATCGGGGAACGGTCAGCCCCAGCATTTT. It yields the protein CASSLQSGNGQPQHF.

The chain uses TRBV20-1 and TRBJ2-1; no definite D call. The CDR3 consists of 11 residues. V lost 5 bases, J lost 7 bases, and 9 bases lay in between. Germline lookup yields CDR1 DFQATT and CDR2 SNEGSKA (reference sequence). The CDR3 loop reads CSAEILNEQFF. The CDR3, as DNA: TGCAGTGCTGAAATACTTAATGAGCAGTTCTTC.

The rearrangement uses TRBV7-9 and TRBJ2-2; unclear D gene. Between the trimmed V and J ends, which lost 1 base and 6 bases, there was a span of 3 bases. This CDR3 comprises 12 residues. Germline values: CDR1 SEHNR, CDR2 FQNEAQ (reference sequence). CDR3 amino acids: CASSLGSGELFF. The DNA for the CDR3 is TGTGCCAGCAGCTTAGGTTCCGGGGAGCTGTTTTTT.

The chain couples TRBV28 to TRBJ1-2; the D gene is possibly TRBD1 (5 bases). The CDR3 sequence is 15 residues long. Germline V CDR1 and CDR2: MDHEN, SYDVKM. The V and J ends lost 2 bases and 7 bases respectively, with 17 bases between them. CDR3 bases: TGTGCCAGCAGTTTAAGGGTCCTGGGGCAGGGTGGCTACACCTTC. Residues: CASSLRVLGQGGYTF.

The chain employs TRBV7-2 and TRBJ1-5; D gene ambiguous. This CDR3 is 15 amino acids long. CDR1 is SGHTA and CDR2 is FQGNSA in the germline V gene. Trimming stripped 1 base from V and 0 bases from J, with 7 bases between. As DNA, the CDR3 is TGTGCCAGCAGCTTAGTAGCAGGTAGCAATCAGCCCCAGCATTTT. Protein product: CASSLVAGSNQPQHF.